Shown below are 17 T cell receptor beta chains from a single sample sequenced in a study of blood T cell repertoires in COVID-19. Data came from immunoSEQ multiplex PCR; TCRdb stores just in-frame clones and leaves some out. The table includes fewer than 80,000 clones, around 73% detected once. The sample consisted of peripheral blood. The origin of the receptors is a man aged 60-69 years with COVID-19, enrolled during active disease.

The chain links TRBV5-1 to TRBJ2-2; 8 bases are shared with TRBD2. Trimming at V came to 1 base and at J to 0 bases, leaving 2 bases not matched to a gene. Germline loops: CDR1 SGHRS, CDR2 YFSETQ. The CDR3 is made up of 16 amino acids. CDR3 sequence reads: CASSLRRGANTGELFF. DNA of the CDR3: TGCGCCAGCAGCTTGAGGCGGGGGGCGAACACCGGGGAGCTGTTTTTT.

The chain links TRBV2 to TRBJ2-5; 9 nucleotides agree with TRBD2. Germline CDR1 and CDR2: SNHLY and FYNNEI. With 4 bases clipped from V and 13 bases from J, the junction kept 13 bases outside the gene matches. The CDR3 runs to 14 residues. For the CDR3, the DNA is TGTGCCAGCAGTGCCACGGGCGGGGGGGCGCCCCCGTACTTC. This gives the protein CASSATGGGAPPYF.

The V gene is TRBV28, the J gene TRBJ2-1; D is undetermined. V shed 5 bases and J shed 7 bases, with 6 bases lying between them. Germline V gene data show CDR1 as MDHEN and CDR2 as SYDVKM. The CDR3 loop spans 11 amino acids. This chain's CDR3 is CASSVENEQFF. CDR3 bases: TGTGCCAGCAGTGTAGAGAATGAGCAGTTCTTC. The whole variable domain, filled in from reference TRBV28 and TRBJ2-1, reads DVKVTQSSRYLVKRTGEKVFLECVQDMDHENMFWYRQDPGLGLRLIYFSYDVKMKEKGDIPEGYSVSREKKERFSLILESASTNQTSMYLCASSVENEQFFGPGTRLTVL.

The chain is built from TRBV20-1 and TRBJ2-5, with 10 bases identical to TRBD2. The junction had 4 bases not matched to a gene; V was cut back by 3 bases and J by 0 bases. Germline-derived CDR1 and CDR2 are DFQATT and SNEGSKA (reference sequence). The CDR3 consists of 15 residues. The CDR3 sequence: CSASGAGGHQETQYF. The CDR3 DNA follows: TGCAGTGCTAGTGGAGCGGGAGGGCACCAAGAGACCCAGTACTTC.

The chain has TRBV6-5 and TRBJ1-2; 10 bases align to TRBD1. CDR1 is MNHEY, CDR2 SVGAGI, per germline. V gave up 5 bases and J gave up 8 bases; unmatched junction bases: 2. CDR3 size: 12 residues. CDR3 DNA: TGTGCCAGCAGTAGGGACAGGGGAGGCTACACCTTC. Protein: CASSRDRGGYTF.

Note on this clone: One junction end disagrees with the germline gene, perhaps due to a read error. The gene calls are TRBV19 and TRBJ2-3; 8 bases align to TRBD1. The CDR3 is 14 amino acids. The germline CDR1 and CDR2 sequences are LNHDA and SQIVND (reference sequence). The DNA for the CDR3 is TGTGCCAGTAGCCCGACACAGGGGACAGGTACGCAGTATTTT. Amino acid sequence: CASSPTQGTGTQYF.

This clone was counted a single time. This chain links TRBV6-5 with TRBJ2-7; TRBD1 matches 7 bases. The V and J ends lost 8 bases and 3 bases, in that order; junction bases with no gene match: 10. The germline V gene has CDR1 MNHEY and CDR2 SVGAGI. The CDR3 has 14 residues. The CDR3 spells CASGPRDSYYEQYF. CDR3 coding DNA: TGTGCCAGCGGACCCCGGGACAGCTACTACGAGCAGTACTTC.

The chain links TRBV14 to TRBJ2-7; 7 bases are shared with TRBD1. CDR3 length equals 15 residues. CDR1 is SGHDN, CDR2 FVKESK, per germline. V was pared by 5 bases and J by 6 bases, with 13 bases of the junction left unmatched. The CDR3 DNA sequence: TGTGCCAGCAGCTCGACCGGGACAGTTGAGAGCGAGCAGTACTTC. It codes for CASSSTGTVESEQYF. The variable domain in full, with the rest retrieved from reference TRBV14 and TRBJ2-7, is EAGVTQFPSHSVIEKGQTVTLRCDPISGHDNLYWYRRVMGKEIKFLLHFVKESKQDESGMPNNRFLAERTGGTYSTLKVQPAELEDSGVYFCASSSTGTVESEQYFGPGTRLTVT.

This clone has just one count. The chain joins TRBV13 to TRBJ2-4, with TRBD1 as a possible D gene (5 bases). The V gene lost 5 bases and the J gene lost 3 bases, with 11 bases spanning the gap. The CDR3 consists of 14 residues. Germline CDR1 is PRHDT and CDR2 is FYEKMQ (reference sequence). CDR3 region: CASSADRGKNIQYF. The CDR3 region has the DNA TGTGCCAGCAGCGCCGACAGAGGCAAAAACATTCAGTACTTC.

The V and J genes are TRBV11-3 and TRBJ2-1; possible D gene TRBD2, 5 bases. Trimming took 1 base from V and 13 from J, leaving 14 bases between them. This CDR3 has 13 residues. Germline assignment: CDR1 SGHNT and CDR2 YENEEA. The CDR3 sequence: CASSLVNGDVQFF. CDR3 sequence (DNA): TGTGCCAGCAGCTTAGTGAACGGGGATGTACAGTTCTTC.

The rearrangement joins TRBV11-2 to TRBJ1-1; 11 positions match TRBD1. CDR3 length equals 14 residues. After removal of 5 bases from V and 6 bases from J, the junction contained 5 bases not matched to a gene. CDR1 and CDR2 from the germline V gene are SGHAT and FQNNGV. The CDR3 coding sequence is TGTGCCAGCAGCCAAGAGGGACAGGGGGCTGAAGCTTTCTTT. Encoded protein: CASSQEGQGAEAFF.

The CDR3 here is CASSFPNSPLHF. CDR3 bases: TGTGCCAGCAGCTTTCCAAATTCACCCCTCCACTTT. The chain carries TRBV5-4 and TRBJ1-6, with D uncertain. Germline lookup yields CDR1 SGHNT and CDR2 YYREEE (reference sequence). The CDR3 runs to 12 residues. V lost 2 bases and J lost 7, with 4 bases in between.

This chain joins TRBV6-6 and TRBJ1-4, with D unclear. CDR1 is MNHNY, CDR2 SVGAGI, per germline (reference sequence). The CDR3 loop spans 14 amino acids. Trimming pared 5 bases from V and 2 bases from J, leaving 9 bases between. The CDR3: CASSTRVTNEKLFF. In DNA form, the CDR3 reads TGTGCCAGCAGTACCCGGGTTACTAATGAAAAACTGTTTTTT.

V usage is TRBV9 and J usage is TRBJ2-5; 16 bases are a match to TRBD2. Trimming at V came to 1 base and at J to 2 bases, leaving 2 bases not matched to a gene. This CDR3 comprises 17 residues. Germline values: CDR1 SGDLS, CDR2 YYNGEE. CDR3 loop: CASSVKGLAGGQETQYF. CDR3 nucleotides: TGTGCCAGCAGCGTAAAGGGACTAGCGGGGGGGCAAGAGACCCAGTACTTC.

CDR3 amino acids: CASSERSSGANVLTF. DNA for the CDR3: TGTGCCAGCAGTGAACGGAGCTCTGGGGCCAACGTCCTGACTTTC. The chain links TRBV6-1 to TRBJ2-6; D gene unclear. Per germline, CDR1 MNHNS and CDR2 SASEGT. This CDR3 is built from 15 residues. V dropped 2 bases and J dropped 0 bases, with 5 bases sitting between them.

The chain employs TRBV15 and TRBJ1-6, with D possibly matching TRBD1 (5 bases). The ends were cut back, 1 base at V and 12 bases at J, with 7 bases in the middle. There are 12 residues in the CDR3. Germline V gene sequence: CDR1 LNHNV, CDR2 YYDKDF (reference sequence). In DNA, the CDR3 is TGTGCCACCAGCAGAGTAGGGGAACCCCTCCACTTT. It yields the protein CATSRVGEPLHF.

The J gene is TRBJ2-3, the V gene TRBV6-4; D gene ambiguous. This CDR3 has 14 residues. Germline V CDR1 and CDR2: MRHNA, SNTAGT. With 0 bases removed from V and 9 bases from J, the gap between germline ends came to 13 bases. The CDR3 DNA sequence: TGTGCCAGCAGTGACTCATGGCAGAAGAGGACGCAGTATTTT. Translated, it gives CASSDSWQKRTQYF.